Only a few counts were recorded for the clone carrying this TCR beta chain. Its antigen remains unidentified. Cells were stimulated with CMV-infected fibroblast lysates at roughly 9.1 ug/mL. CD40L/CD69 double-negative CD45RO-high memory CD4+ T cells were collected. Trimming pared 1 base from V and 4 bases from J, leaving 6 bases between. Per germline, CDR1 SGHDT and CDR2 YYEEEE. The CDR3 has 12 residues. The data belong to a study of persistence of HIV-infected CD4 T cells. Across the whole study: Donors were ART-treated; their CMV- and Gag-responding CD4+ T cells were isolated.

The immunoSEQ assay was version 4, run in survey mode. Each sample used up to roughly 1 ug genomic DNA diluted to 10 ng/uL. Generated by immunoSEQ multiplex PCR, the TCRdb table keeps only in-frame clones and is missing some. The table shows tens of thousands of clones, with 75% to 85% occurring only once. Study-level points and caveats: TCR oligoclonality correlated with proviral oligoclonality in the same sorted populations.

This receptor was obtained from an adult man with HIV who was CMV-seropositive. V and J are TRBV5-6 and TRBJ2-7; D remains ambiguous. The sample here was CD4+ T cells sorted from PBMCs after approximately 19-hour stimulation, taken from a patient who received antiretroviral therapy. In DNA form, the CDR3 reads TGTGCCAGCAGCTTGTATCGTTACGAGCAGTACTTC. Amino acids: CASSLYRYEQYF.